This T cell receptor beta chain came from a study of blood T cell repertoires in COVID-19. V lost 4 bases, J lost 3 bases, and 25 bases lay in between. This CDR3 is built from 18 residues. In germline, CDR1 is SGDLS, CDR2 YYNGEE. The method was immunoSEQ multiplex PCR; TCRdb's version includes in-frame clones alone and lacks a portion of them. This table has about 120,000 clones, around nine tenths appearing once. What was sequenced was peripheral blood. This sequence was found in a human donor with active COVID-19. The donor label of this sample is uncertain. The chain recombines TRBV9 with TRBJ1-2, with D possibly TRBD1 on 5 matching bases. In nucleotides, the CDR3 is TGTGCCAGCAGCAACCCCCTTCATGCGGGGACCGCCGACTATGGCTACACCTTC. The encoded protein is CASSNPLHAGTADYGYTF.